These T cell receptor beta chains were read from a single sample in a study of blood T cell repertoires in COVID-19. The assay was immunoSEQ multiplex PCR, and TCRdb's table has in-frame clones only and misses some. The top ten clones hold 6.9% of a sample with some 320,000 clones, approximately 90% of them seen once. Specimen: peripheral blood. The receptors shown here come from a woman in her thirties who had recovered from COVID-19. CDR3s include the opening cysteine and the closing phenylalanine or tryptophan.

TRBV6-2/TRBV6-3	TRBJ2-1	CASSFLVGTGGNEQFF
TRBV2	TRBJ1-2	CASSWGRNEGYTF
TRBV25-1	TRBJ2-3	CASATSGGITDTQYF
TRBV4-2	TRBJ2-2	CASSQGDQNTGELFF
TRBV29-1	TRBJ1-2	CSVEGGGRGYGYTF
TRBV5-5	TRBJ1-6	CASSLEVQGTAPLHF
TRBV27	TRBJ2-1	CASSSDGGLASNEQFF
TRBV5-6	TRBJ2-4	CASSYRNIQYF
TRBV28	TRBJ2-5	CASSLRGVGGRETQYF
TRBV24-1	TRBJ2-7	CATSDFGQPYEQYF
TRBV5-5	TRBJ1-5	CASSSTTGYSNQPQHF
TRBV11-2	TRBJ2-7	CASSFDSTYEQYF
TRBV10-3	TRBJ1-2	CAISRTVVGTYYGYTF
TRBV7-2	TRBJ2-3	CASSSKLDRHDTDTQYF
TRBV21-1	TRBJ1-4	CASSKRDRGRLATNEKLFF
TRBV6-4	TRBJ2-2	CASSPEGGNTGELFF
TRBV2	TRBJ2-7	CASSETGTPTYEQYF
TRBV7-9	TRBJ1-6	CASSLRIPYRAPLHF
TRBV11-2	TRBJ2-1	CASSTGQGENNEQFF
TRBV19	TRBJ2-3	CASFPGHSTDTQYF
TRBV2	TRBJ2-2	CASTGTPNTGELFF
TRBV3-1/TRBV3-2	TRBJ1-6	CASSQDLKGFLHF
TRBV19	TRBJ1-2	CASSIPGNYGYTF
TRBV21-1	TRBJ2-7	CASSRGIAYEQYF
TRBV18	TRBJ2-3	CASSPDPSGEWKTQYF
TRBV5-1	TRBJ1-6	CASTPGGVDSPLHF
TRBV27	TRBJ1-2	CASSSWTVPNYGYTF
TRBV5-1	TRBJ1-2	CASSLGVANYGYTF
TRBV18	TRBJ2-7	CASSETGESEQYF
TRBV27	TRBJ2-5	CASSLSAPPRTETQYF